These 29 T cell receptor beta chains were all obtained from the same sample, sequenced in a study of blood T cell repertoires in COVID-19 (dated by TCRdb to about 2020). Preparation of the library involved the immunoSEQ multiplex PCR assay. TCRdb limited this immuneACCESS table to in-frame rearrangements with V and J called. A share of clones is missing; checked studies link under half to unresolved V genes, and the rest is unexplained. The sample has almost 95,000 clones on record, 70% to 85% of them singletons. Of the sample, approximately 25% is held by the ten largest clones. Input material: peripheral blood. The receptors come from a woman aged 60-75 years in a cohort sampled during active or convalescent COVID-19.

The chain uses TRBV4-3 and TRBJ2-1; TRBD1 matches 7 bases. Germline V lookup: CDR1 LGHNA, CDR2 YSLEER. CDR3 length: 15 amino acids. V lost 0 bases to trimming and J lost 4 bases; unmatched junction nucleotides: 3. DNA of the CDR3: TGCGCCAGCAGCCAAGATCGGACAGGATACAATGAGCAGTTCTTC. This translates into CASSQDRTGYNEQFF.

The DNA for the CDR3 is TGTGCCAGCAGCGTAGGACTAGGACTAGCGGGGGACGAGCAGTACTTC. This encodes CASSVGLGLAGDEQYF. The rearrangement uses TRBV9 and TRBJ2-7; 13 nucleotides agree with TRBD2. The CDR3 loop spans 16 amino acids. Germline V gives CDR1 SGDLS, CDR2 YYNGEE. The J segment lost 5 bases and the V segment lost 0 bases, leaving 5 bases of the junction unmatched. The full variable domain, rest sourced from reference TRBV9 and TRBJ2-7, is DSGVTQTPKHLITATGQRVTLRCSPRSGDLSVYWYQQSLDQGLQFLIQYYNGEERAKGNILERFSAQQFPDLHSELNLSSLELGDSALYFCASSVGLGLAGDEQYFGPGTRLTVT.

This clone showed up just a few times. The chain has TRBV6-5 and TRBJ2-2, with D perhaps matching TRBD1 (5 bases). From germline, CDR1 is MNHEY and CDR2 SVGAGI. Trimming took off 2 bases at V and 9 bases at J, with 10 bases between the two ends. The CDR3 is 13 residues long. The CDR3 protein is CASSYRGMRELFF. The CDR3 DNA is TGTGCCAGCAGTTACAGGGGAATGAGGGAGCTGTTTTTT.

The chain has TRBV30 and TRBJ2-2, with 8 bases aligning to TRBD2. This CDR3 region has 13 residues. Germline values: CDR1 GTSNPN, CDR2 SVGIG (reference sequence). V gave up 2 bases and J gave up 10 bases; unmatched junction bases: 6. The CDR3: CAWSRTSSSELFF. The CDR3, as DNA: TGTGCCTGGAGTCGGACTAGCAGTTCGGAGCTGTTTTTT.

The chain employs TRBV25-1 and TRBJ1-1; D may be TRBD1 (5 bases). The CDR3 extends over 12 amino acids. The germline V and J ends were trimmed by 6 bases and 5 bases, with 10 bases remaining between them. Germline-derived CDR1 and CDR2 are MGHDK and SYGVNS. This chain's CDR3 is CASSGGGTEAFF. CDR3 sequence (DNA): TGTGCCAGCAGCGGCGGGGGAACTGAAGCTTTCTTT.

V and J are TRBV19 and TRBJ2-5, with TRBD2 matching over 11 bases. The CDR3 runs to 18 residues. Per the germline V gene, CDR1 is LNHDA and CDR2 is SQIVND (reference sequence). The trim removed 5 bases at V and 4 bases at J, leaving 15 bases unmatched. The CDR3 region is CASSVLAGGRGMGETQYF. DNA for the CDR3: TGTGCCAGTAGTGTCCTAGCGGGGGGCCGGGGGATGGGAGAGACCCAGTACTTC.

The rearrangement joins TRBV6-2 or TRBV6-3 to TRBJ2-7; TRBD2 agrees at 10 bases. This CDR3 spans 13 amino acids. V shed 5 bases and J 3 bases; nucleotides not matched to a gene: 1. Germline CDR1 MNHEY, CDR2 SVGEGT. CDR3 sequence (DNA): TGTGCCAGCAGTATAGCGGGGGGCTACGAGCAGTACTTC. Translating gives CASSIAGGYEQYF.

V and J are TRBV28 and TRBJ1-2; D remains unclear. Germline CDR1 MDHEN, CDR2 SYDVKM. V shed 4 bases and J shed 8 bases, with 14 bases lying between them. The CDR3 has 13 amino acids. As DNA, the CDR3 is TGTGCCAGCAGTTCCGACACTTCAAGAGGCTACACCTTC. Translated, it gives CASSSDTSRGYTF.

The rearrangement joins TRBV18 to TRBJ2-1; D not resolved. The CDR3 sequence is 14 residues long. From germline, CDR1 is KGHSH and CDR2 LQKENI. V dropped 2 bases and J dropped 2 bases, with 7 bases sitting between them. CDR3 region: CASSPVLTYNEQFF. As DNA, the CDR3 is TGTGCCAGCTCACCAGTACTAACCTACAATGAGCAGTTCTTC.

CDR3 amino acids: CSVRGGSGYTF. The CDR3 DNA follows: TGCAGCGTAAGGGGGGGGAGCGGCTACACCTTC. The rearrangement uses TRBV29-1 and TRBJ1-2; possible D gene TRBD1, 6 bases. The CDR3 totals 11 residues. Trimming shortened V by 6 bases and J by 8 bases, and 13 bases separated the two germline ends. From germline, CDR1 is SQVTM and CDR2 ANQGSEA.

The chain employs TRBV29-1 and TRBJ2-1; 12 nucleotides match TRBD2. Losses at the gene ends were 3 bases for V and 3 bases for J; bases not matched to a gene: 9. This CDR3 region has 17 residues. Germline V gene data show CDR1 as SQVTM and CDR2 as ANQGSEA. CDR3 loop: CSVDRLAGAENYNEQFF. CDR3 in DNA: TGCAGCGTTGATCGACTAGCGGGGGCCGAAAACTACAATGAGCAGTTCTTC.

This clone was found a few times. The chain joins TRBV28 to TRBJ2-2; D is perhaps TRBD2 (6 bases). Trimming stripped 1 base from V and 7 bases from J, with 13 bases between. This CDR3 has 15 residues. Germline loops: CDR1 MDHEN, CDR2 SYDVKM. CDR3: CASSLSSDGGGELFF. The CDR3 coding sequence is TGTGCCAGCAGTTTATCCAGCGACGGGGGCGGGGAGCTGTTTTTT.

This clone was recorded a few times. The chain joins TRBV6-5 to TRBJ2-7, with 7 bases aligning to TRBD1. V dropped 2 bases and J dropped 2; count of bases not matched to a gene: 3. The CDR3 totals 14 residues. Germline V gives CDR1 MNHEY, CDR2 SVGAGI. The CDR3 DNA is TGTGCCAGCAGTTACGGACAGGACACCTACGAGCAGTACTTC. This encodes CASSYGQDTYEQYF.

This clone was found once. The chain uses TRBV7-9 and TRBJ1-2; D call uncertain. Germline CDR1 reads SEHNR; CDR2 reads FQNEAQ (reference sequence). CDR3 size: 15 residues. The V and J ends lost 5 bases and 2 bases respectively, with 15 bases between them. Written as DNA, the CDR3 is TGTGCCAGCAGCGACACTAGGGTTACCAACTATGGCTACACCTTC. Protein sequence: CASSDTRVTNYGYTF.

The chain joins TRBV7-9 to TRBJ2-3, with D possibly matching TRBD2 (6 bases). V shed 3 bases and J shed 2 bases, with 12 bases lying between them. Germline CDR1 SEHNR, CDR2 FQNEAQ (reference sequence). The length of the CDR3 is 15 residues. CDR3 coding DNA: TGTGCCAGCAGCTTCCCTCTAGCGAACACAGATACGCAGTATTTT. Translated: CASSFPLANTDTQYF. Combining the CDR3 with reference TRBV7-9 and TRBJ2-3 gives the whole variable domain DTGVSQNPRHKITKRGQNVTFRCDPISEHNRLYWYRQTLGQGPEFLTYFQNEAQLEKSRLLSDRFSAERPKGSFSTLEIQRTEQGDSAMYLCASSFPLANTDTQYFGPGTRLTVL.

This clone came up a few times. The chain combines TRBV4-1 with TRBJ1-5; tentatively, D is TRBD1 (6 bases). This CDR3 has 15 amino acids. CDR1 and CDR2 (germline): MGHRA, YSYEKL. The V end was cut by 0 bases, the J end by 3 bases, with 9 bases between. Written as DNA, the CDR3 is TGCGCCAGCAGCCAAGACACAGGGATCAATCAGCCCCAGCATTTT. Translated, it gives CASSQDTGINQPQHF.

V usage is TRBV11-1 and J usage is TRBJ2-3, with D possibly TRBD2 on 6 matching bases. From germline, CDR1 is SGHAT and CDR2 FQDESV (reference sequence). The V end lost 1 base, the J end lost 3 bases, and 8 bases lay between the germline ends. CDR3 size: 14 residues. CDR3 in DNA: TGTGCCAGCAGCTTAGAGCGGGCTACAGATACGCAGTATTTT. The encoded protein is CASSLERATDTQYF.

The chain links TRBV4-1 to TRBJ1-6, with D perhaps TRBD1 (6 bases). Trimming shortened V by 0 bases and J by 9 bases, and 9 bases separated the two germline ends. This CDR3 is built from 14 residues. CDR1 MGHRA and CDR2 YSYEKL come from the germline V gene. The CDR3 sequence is CASSQEGALSPLHF. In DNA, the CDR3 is TGCGCCAGCAGCCAAGAGGGGGCCCTTTCACCCCTCCACTTT.

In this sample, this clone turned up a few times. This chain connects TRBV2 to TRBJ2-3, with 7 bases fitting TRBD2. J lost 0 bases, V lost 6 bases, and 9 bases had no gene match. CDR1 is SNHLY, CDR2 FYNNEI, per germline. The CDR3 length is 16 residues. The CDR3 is CASRALGRASTDTQYF. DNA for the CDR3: TGTGCCAGCAGGGCTTTAGGGAGGGCCAGCACAGATACGCAGTATTTT. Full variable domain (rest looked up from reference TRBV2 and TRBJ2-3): EPEVTQTPSHQVTQMGQEVILRCVPISNHLYFYWYRQILGQKVEFLVSFYNNEISEKSEIFDDQFSVERPDGSNFTLKIRSTKLEDSAMYFCASRALGRASTDTQYFGPGTRLTVL.

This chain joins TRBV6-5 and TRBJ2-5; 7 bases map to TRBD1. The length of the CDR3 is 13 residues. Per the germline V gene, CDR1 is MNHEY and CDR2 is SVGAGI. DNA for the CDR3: TGTGTCGCTGGACAGGTCATGGACAAGACCCAGTACTTC. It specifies CVAGQVMDKTQYF.

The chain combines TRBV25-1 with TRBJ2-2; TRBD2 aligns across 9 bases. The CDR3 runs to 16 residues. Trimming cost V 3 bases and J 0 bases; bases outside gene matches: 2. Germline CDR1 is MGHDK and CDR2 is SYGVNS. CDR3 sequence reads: CASSDLAGPNTGELFF. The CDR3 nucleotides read TGTGCCAGCAGTGATCTAGCGGGGCCGAACACCGGGGAGCTGTTTTTT.

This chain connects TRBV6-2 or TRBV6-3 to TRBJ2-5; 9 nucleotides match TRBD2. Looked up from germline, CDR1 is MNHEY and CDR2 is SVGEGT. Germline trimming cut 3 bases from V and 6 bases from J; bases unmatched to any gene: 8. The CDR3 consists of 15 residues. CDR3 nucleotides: TGTGCCAGCAGTTATTTGCCTAGCGGGGAGAAGACCCAGTACTTC. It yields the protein CASSYLPSGEKTQYF.

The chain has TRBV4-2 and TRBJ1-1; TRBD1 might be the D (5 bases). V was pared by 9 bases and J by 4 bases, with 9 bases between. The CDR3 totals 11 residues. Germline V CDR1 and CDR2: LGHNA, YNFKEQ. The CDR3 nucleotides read TGTGCCAGTCAGGGTACCACTGAAGCTTTCTTT. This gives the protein CASQGTTEAFF.

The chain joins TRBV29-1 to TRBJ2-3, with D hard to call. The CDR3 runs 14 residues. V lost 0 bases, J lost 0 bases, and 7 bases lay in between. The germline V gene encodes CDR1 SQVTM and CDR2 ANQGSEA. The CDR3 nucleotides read TGCAGCGTTGAAGATACGAGTAGCACAGATACGCAGTATTTT. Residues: CSVEDTSSTDTQYF.

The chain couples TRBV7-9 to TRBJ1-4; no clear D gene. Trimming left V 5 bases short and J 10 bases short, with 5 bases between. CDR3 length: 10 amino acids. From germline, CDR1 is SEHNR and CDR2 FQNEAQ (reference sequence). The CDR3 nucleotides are TGTGCCAGCAGCCCAATAAAACTGTTTTTT. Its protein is CASSPIKLFF.

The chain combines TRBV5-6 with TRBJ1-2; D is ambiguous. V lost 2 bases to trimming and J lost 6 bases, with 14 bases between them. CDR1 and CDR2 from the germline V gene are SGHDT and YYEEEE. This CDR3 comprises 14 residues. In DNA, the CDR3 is TGTGCCAGCAGCTTCACTAACGGCCCGGATGGCTACACCTTC. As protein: CASSFTNGPDGYTF.

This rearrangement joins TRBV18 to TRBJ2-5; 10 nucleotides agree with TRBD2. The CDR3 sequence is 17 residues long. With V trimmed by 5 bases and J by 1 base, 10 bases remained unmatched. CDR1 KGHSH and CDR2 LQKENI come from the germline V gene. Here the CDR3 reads CASSALASGGLQETQYF. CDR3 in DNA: TGTGCCAGCTCAGCGCTCGCTAGCGGGGGCCTCCAAGAGACCCAGTACTTC.

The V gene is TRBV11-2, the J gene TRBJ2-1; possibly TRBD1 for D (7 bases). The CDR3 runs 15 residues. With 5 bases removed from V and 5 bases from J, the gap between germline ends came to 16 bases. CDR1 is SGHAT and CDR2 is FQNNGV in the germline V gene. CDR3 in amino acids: CASSQNRGGHNEQFF. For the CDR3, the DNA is TGTGCCAGCAGCCAAAACAGGGGAGGTCACAATGAGCAGTTCTTC.

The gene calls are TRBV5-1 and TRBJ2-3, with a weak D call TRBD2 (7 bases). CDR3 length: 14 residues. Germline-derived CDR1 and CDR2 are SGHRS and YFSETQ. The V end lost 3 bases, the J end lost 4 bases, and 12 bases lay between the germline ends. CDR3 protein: CASSSVGGADTQYF. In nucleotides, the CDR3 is TGCGCCAGCAGCTCGGTAGGGGGGGCAGATACGCAGTATTTT.